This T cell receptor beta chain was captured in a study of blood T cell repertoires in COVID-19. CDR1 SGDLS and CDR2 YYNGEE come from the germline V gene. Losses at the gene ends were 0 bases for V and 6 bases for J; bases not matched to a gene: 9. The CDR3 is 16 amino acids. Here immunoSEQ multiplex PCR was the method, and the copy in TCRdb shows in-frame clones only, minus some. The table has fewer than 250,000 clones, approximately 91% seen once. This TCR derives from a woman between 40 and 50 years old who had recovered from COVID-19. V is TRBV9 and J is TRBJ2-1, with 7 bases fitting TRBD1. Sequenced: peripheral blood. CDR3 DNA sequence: TGTGCCAGCAGCGTAGCGGGACAGCGTGTATCCAATGAGCAGTTCTTC. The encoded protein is CASSVAGQRVSNEQFF.